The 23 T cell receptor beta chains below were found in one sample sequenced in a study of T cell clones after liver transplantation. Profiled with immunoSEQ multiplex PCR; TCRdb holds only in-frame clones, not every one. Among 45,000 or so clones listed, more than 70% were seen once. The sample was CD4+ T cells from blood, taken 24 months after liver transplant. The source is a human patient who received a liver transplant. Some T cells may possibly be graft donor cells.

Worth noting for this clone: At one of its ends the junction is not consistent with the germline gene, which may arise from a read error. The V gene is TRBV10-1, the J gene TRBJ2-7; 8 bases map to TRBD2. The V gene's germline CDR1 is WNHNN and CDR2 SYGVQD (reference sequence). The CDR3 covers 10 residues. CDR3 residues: CASREAGDCF. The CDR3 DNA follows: TGCGCCAGTAGAGAAGCGGGGGATTGCTTC.

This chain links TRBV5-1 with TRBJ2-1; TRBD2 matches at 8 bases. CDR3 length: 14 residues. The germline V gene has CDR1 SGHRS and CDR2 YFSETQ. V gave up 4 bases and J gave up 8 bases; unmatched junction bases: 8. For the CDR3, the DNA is TGCGCCAGCAGCCCTAGCGGGTTCGACTATGAGCAGTTCTTC. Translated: CASSPSGFDYEQFF.

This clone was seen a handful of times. The CDR3 is CASSGRQINTEAFF. The DNA for the CDR3 is TGTGCCAGCAGCGGGAGACAAATAAACACTGAAGCTTTCTTT. The chain links TRBV7-2 to TRBJ1-1; no firm D call. V was trimmed by 5 bases and J by 2 bases, leaving 12 bases between them. There are 14 residues in the CDR3. CDR1 and CDR2 (germline): SGHTA, FQGNSA.

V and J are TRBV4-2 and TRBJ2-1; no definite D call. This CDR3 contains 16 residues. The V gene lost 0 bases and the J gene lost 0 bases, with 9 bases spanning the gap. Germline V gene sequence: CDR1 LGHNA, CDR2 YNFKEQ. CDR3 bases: TGTGCCAGCAGCCAAGAACAGTCAAGCTCCTACAATGAGCAGTTCTTC. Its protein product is CASSQEQSSSYNEQFF.

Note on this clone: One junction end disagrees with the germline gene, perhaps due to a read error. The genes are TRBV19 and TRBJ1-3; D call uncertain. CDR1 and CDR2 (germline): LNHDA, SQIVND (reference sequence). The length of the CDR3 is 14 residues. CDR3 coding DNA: TGTGCCAGCAGTATAGGTGCATCTGGAAACACCATATATTTT. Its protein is CASSIGASGNTIYF.

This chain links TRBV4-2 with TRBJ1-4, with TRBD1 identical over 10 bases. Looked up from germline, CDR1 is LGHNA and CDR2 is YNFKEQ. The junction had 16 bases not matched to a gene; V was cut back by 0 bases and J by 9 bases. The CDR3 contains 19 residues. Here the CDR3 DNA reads TGTGCCAGCAGCCAAGATGGACAGGGGGGGAGAGGGTTAATGAAAAAACTGTTTTTT. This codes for CASSQDGQGGRGLMKKLFF.

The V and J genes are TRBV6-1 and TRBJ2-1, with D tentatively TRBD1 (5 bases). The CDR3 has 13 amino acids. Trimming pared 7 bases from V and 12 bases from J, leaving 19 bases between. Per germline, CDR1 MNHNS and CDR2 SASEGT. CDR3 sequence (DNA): TGTGCCAGCACCCAAGGGCCCCCCCAGGGGCAGTTCTTC. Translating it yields CASTQGPPQGQFF.

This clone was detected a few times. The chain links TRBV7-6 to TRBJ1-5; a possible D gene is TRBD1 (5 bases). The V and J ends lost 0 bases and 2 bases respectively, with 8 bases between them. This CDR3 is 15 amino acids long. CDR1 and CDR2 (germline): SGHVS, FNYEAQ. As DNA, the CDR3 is TGTGCCAGCAGCTTAGCGGTGACAGGCAATCAGCCCCAGCATTTT. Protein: CASSLAVTGNQPQHF.

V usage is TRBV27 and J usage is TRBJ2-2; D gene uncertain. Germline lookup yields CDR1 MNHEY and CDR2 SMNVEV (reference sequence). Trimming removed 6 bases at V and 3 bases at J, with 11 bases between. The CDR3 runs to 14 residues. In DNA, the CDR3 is TGTGCCAGCAGGAATGGGGTTCACACCGGGGAGCTGTTTTTT. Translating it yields CASRNGVHTGELFF.

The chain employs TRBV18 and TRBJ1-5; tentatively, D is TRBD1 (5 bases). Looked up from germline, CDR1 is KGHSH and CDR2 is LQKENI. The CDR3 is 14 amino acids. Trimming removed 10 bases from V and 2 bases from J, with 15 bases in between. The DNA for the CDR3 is TGTGCCACTGATACTTCGGGGGGCAATCAGCCCCAGCATTTT. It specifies CATDTSGGNQPQHF. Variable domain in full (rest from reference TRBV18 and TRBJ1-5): NAGVMQNPRHLVRRRGQEARLRCSPMKGHSHVYWYRQLPEEGLKFMVYLQKENIIDESGMPKERFSAEFPKEGPSILRIQQVVRGDSAAYFCATDTSGGNQPQHFGDGTRLSIL.

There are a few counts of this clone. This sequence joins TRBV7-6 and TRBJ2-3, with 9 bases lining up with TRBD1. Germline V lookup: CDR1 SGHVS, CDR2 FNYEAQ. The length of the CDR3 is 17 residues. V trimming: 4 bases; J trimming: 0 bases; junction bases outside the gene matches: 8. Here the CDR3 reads CASSSTTGGPSTDTQYF. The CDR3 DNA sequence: TGTGCCAGCAGCTCGACAACAGGGGGCCCGAGCACAGATACGCAGTATTTT. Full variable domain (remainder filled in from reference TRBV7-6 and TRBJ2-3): GAGVSQSPRYKVTKRGQDVALRCDPISGHVSLYWYRQALGQGPEFLTYFNYEAQQDKSGLPNDRFSAERPEGSISTLTIQRTEQRDSAMYRCASSSTTGGPSTDTQYFGPGTRLTVL.

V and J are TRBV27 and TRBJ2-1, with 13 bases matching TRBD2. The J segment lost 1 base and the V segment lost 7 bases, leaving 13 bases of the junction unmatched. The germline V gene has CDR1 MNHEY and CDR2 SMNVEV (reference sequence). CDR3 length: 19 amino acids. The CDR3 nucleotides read TGTGCCAGCACCTCACCCCGGACTAGCGGGAGTAAGTCCTACAATGAGCAGTTCTTC. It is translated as CASTSPRTSGSKSYNEQFF.

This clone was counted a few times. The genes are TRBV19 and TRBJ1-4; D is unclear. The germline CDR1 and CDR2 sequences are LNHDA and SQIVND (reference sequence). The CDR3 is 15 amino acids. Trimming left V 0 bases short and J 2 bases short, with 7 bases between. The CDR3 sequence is CASSIDLRTNEKLFF. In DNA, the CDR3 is TGTGCCAGTAGTATAGACCTTCGGACTAATGAAAAACTGTTTTTT.

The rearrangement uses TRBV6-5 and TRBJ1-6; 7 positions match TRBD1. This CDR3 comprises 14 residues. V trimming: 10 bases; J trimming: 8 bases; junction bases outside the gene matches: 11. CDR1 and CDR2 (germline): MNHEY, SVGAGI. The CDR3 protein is CAIKTGQVDSPLHF. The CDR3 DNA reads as TGTGCCATCAAAACCGGACAGGTTGATTCACCCCTCCACTTT.

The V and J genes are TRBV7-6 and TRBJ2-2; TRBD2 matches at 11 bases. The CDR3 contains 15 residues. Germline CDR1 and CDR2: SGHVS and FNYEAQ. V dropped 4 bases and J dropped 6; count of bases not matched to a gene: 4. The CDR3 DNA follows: TGTGCCAGCAGCTCCCTAGCGGGGGGTGCCGGGGAGCTGTTTTTT. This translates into CASSSLAGGAGELFF. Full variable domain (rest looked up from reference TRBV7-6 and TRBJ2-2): GAGVSQSPRYKVTKRGQDVALRCDPISGHVSLYWYRQALGQGPEFLTYFNYEAQQDKSGLPNDRFSAERPEGSISTLTIQRTEQRDSAMYRCASSSLAGGAGELFFGEGSRLTVL.

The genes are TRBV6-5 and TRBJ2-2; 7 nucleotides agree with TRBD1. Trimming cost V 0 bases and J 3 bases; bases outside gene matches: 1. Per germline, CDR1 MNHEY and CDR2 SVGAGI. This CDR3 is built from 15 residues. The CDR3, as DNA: TGTGCCAGCAGTTACTCCGGGACAGACACCGGGGAGCTGTTTTTT. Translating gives CASSYSGTDTGELFF.

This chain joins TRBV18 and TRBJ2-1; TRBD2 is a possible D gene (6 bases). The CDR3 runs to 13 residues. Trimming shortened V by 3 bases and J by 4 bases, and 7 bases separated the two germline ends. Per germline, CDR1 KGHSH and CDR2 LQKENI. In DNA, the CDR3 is TGTGCCAGCTCACCGCGGGAATACAATGAGCAGTTCTTC. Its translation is CASSPREYNEQFF.

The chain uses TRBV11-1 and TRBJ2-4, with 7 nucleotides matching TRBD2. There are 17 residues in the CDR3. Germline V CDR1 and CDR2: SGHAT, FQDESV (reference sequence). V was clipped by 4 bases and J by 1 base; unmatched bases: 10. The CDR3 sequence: CASSSSSWREAKNIQYF. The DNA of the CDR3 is TGTGCCAGCAGCTCCTCTAGTTGGCGGGAGGCCAAAAACATTCAGTACTTC.

This CDR3 reads CASSVYETGSTEAFF. CDR3 nucleotides: TGTGCCAGCAGCGTATACGAGACAGGGAGTACTGAAGCTTTCTTT. The genes are TRBV9 and TRBJ1-1; 7 bases align to TRBD1. The CDR3 is made up of 15 amino acids. The germline V gene encodes CDR1 SGDLS and CDR2 YYNGEE. Trimming took 1 base from V and 5 from J; bases not matched to a gene: 8.

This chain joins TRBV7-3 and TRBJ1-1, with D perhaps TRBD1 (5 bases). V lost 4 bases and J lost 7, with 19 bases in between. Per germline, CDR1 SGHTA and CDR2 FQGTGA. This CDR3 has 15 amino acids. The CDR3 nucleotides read TGTGCCAGCAGCTCTACCCTGGGAGGGACGAGTGAAGCTTTCTTT. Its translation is CASSSTLGGTSEAFF.

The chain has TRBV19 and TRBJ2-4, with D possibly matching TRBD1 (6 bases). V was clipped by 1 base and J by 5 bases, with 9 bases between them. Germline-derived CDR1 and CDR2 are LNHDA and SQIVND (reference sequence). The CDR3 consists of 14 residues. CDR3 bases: TGTGCCAGTAGTATAGGGGGGCCGGAAAACATTCAGTACTTC. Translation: CASSIGGPENIQYF.

The CDR3 region has the DNA TGTGCCAGCAGCCCAGGGGCTTACTACGAGCAGTACTTC. Its translation is CASSPGAYYEQYF. This rearrangement joins TRBV2 to TRBJ2-7; D is possibly TRBD1 (6 bases). The CDR3 contains 13 residues. From germline, CDR1 is SNHLY and CDR2 FYNNEI. V lost 6 bases to trimming and J lost 3 bases, with 12 bases between them.

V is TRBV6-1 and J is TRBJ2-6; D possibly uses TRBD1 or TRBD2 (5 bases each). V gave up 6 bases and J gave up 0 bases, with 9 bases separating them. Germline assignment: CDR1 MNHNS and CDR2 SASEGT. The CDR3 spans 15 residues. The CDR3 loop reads CASRVGGSGANVLTF. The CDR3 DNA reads TGTGCCAGCAGAGTTGGGGGCTCTGGGGCCAACGTCCTGACTTTC.